One sample yielded the 19 T cell receptor beta chains listed below, sequenced in a study of PD-1 blockade in mismatch repair-deficient tumors. Data came from immunoSEQ multiplex PCR; TCRdb stores just in-frame clones and leaves some out. The sample carries tens of thousands of clones, roughly 80% recorded once. Specimen: peripheral blood, collected 44 weeks after starting pembrolizumab. The receptors come from an adult with mismatch repair-deficient cancer.

The chain recombines TRBV9 with TRBJ2-3; D is perhaps TRBD1 (6 bases). V was trimmed by 6 bases and J by 0 bases, leaving 14 bases between them. The germline gives CDR1 SGDLS, CDR2 YYNGEE. This CDR3 has 15 amino acids. The CDR3 DNA reads TGTGCCAGCACCCAGACAGGTACTAGCACAGATACGCAGTATTTT. This codes for CASTQTGTSTDTQYF.

The V gene is TRBV25-1, the J gene TRBJ1-2, with D unresolved. V dropped 2 bases and J dropped 5 bases, with 9 bases sitting between them. The CDR3 runs 13 residues. The germline V gene has CDR1 MGHDK and CDR2 SYGVNS. In DNA form, the CDR3 reads TGTGCCAGCAGTGAAGCCGGGTCTTATGGCTACACCTTC. Protein product: CASSEAGSYGYTF.

The chain recombines TRBV21-1 with TRBJ2-3. TRBV21-1 is a recognized pseudogene. The CDR3 runs to 17 residues. The CDR3 region has the DNA TGTGCCAGCAGTCCGCTTTATGGGGAAAGGGGCACAGATACGCAGTATTTT. Amino acid sequence: CASSPLYGERGTDTQYF.

This chain connects TRBV6-6 to TRBJ2-7, with D perhaps matching TRBD1 (5 bases). Germline V lookup: CDR1 MNHNY, CDR2 SVGAGI (reference sequence). V lost 2 bases and J 5 bases, leaving 7 bases between the germline ends. The CDR3 contains 12 residues. For the CDR3, the DNA is TGTGCCAGCAGTTACAGGGGCGACGAGCAGTACTTC. Translating gives CASSYRGDEQYF.

The chain combines TRBV6-1 with TRBJ2-1; D gene uncertain. There are 16 residues in the CDR3. V lost 4 bases and J lost 0, with 13 bases in between. Germline-derived CDR1 and CDR2 are MNHNS and SASEGT. The CDR3 coding sequence is TGTGCCAGCAGTGGATGGGGTTCAAGCTCCTACAATGAGCAGTTCTTC. Its translation: CASSGWGSSSYNEQFF.

The chain joins TRBV29-1 to TRBJ2-3, with D uncertain. Looked up from germline, CDR1 is SQVTM and CDR2 is ANQGSEA. Trimming shortened V by 2 bases and J by 3 bases, and 6 bases separated the two germline ends. This CDR3 comprises 12 residues. For the CDR3, the DNA is TGCAGCGTTGAATTGGATACAGATACGCAGTATTTT. Residues: CSVELDTDTQYF.

The chain joins TRBV18 to TRBJ2-3, with TRBD1 matching 11 bases. CDR3 length: 16 residues. The germline V gene encodes CDR1 KGHSH and CDR2 LQKENI. The V and J ends lost 6 bases and 5 bases, in that order; junction bases with no gene match: 10. CDR3 sequence reads: CASSGQGALFGDTQYF. CDR3 coding DNA: TGTGCCAGCTCCGGACAGGGGGCTTTATTTGGAGATACGCAGTATTTT.

The genes are TRBV9 and TRBJ2-1, with 11 bases identical to TRBD2. The V segment lost 6 bases and the J segment 8 bases; nucleotides outside the gene matches: 13. The CDR3 spans 16 residues. Germline lookup yields CDR1 SGDLS and CDR2 YYNGEE. The CDR3 sequence: CASNDNLAGGSDEQFF. The CDR3 DNA sequence: TGTGCCAGCAACGATAACCTAGCGGGAGGTTCGGATGAGCAGTTCTTC.

V gene TRBV6-1 combines with J gene TRBJ1-3; 7 positions match TRBD1. J gave up 3 bases and V 0 bases, and 2 bases lay outside the gene matches. The CDR3 totals 15 residues. Germline V lookup: CDR1 MNHNS, CDR2 SASEGT. Here the CDR3 DNA reads TGTGCCAGCAGTGAAGCGCAGGGGGGTGGAAACACCATATATTTT. It specifies CASSEAQGGGNTIYF.

This clone was detected once. The genes are TRBV15 and TRBJ2-5; TRBD2 aligns across 11 bases. After removal of 2 bases from V and 4 bases from J, the junction contained 3 bases not matched to a gene. Germline values: CDR1 LNHNV, CDR2 YYDKDF (reference sequence). The CDR3 covers 15 residues. CDR3 DNA sequence: TGTGCCACCAGCAGAAGTACTAGCGGGAGAGAGACCCAGTACTTC. Protein product: CATSRSTSGRETQYF.

The chain employs TRBV23-1 and TRBJ1-4; 9 bases are shared with TRBD1. TRBV23-1 has ORF status, its function being uncertain. The CDR3 is 14 residues long. Trimming took 7 bases from V and 7 from J; bases not matched to a gene: 7. The CDR3 protein is CASITGTGSEKLFF. CDR3 in DNA: TGCGCCAGCATCACCGGGACAGGGAGTGAAAAACTGTTTTTT.

This clone was found a few times. This rearrangement joins TRBV9 to TRBJ1-2, with D unclear. The CDR3 runs to 15 residues. Trimming took off 0 bases at V and 6 bases at J, with 15 bases between the two ends. From germline, CDR1 is SGDLS and CDR2 YYNGEE. The CDR3 is CASSVGEAFSDGYTF. The CDR3 nucleotides are TGTGCCAGCAGCGTAGGGGAGGCCTTCTCGGATGGCTACACCTTC.

This clone was observed a single time. The chain combines TRBV27 with TRBJ2-5, with 10 nucleotides matching TRBD2. This CDR3 is built from 14 residues. Germline CDR1 reads MNHEY; CDR2 reads SMNVEV (reference sequence). V lost 6 bases to trimming and J lost 4 bases; unmatched junction nucleotides: 5. CDR3 region: CASSRASGRETQYF. CDR3 coding DNA: TGTGCCAGCAGCCGGGCTAGCGGGAGAGAGACCCAGTACTTC.

The rearrangement uses TRBV29-1 and TRBJ1-3; perhaps TRBD1 as D (6 bases). CDR3 length: 13 residues. The V gene's germline CDR1 is SQVTM and CDR2 ANQGSEA. Trimming left V 7 bases short and J 0 bases short, with 10 bases between. This chain's CDR3 is CSAQGFSGNTIYF. The CDR3 DNA sequence: TGCAGCGCACAGGGCTTCTCTGGAAACACCATATATTTT.

The chain is built from TRBV7-9 and TRBJ2-3, with a weak D call TRBD2 (6 bases). The germline V gene has CDR1 SEHNR and CDR2 FQNEAQ (reference sequence). The CDR3 has 12 residues. The V end was cut by 8 bases, the J end by 4 bases, with 10 bases between. The CDR3 DNA reads TGTGCCAGCTCGCGGGATGCAGATACGCAGTATTTT. It encodes CASSRDADTQYF.

Comments on this clone: At one end the junction does not follow the germline gene, possibly because of a read error. The chain employs TRBV6-1 and TRBJ1-2; D not certain. The CDR3 has 13 residues. CDR1 and CDR2 from the germline V gene are MNHNS and SASEGT. As DNA, the CDR3 is TGTGCCGGCAGCAACATCGATAACTATGGCTACACCTTC. This gives the protein CAGSNIDNYGYTF.

This clone was counted only a few times. The chain employs TRBV29-1 and TRBJ1-1; D gene uncertain. The V end was cut by 7 bases, the J end by 1 base, with 7 bases between. Germline assignment: CDR1 SQVTM and CDR2 ANQGSEA. This CDR3 has 11 amino acids. The chain's CDR3 is CSANSNTEAFF. As DNA, the CDR3 is TGCAGCGCCAATTCGAACACTGAAGCTTTCTTT.

The chain links TRBV6-5 to TRBJ1-2, with TRBD1 as a possible D gene (6 bases). Germline V CDR1 and CDR2: MNHEY, SVGAGI. This CDR3 comprises 14 residues. The V gene lost 5 bases and the J gene lost 4 bases, with 14 bases spanning the gap. The CDR3 DNA sequence: TGTGCCAGCAGTCCCGACAGGTTAGGCTATGGCTACACCTTC. Amino acids: CASSPDRLGYGYTF.

This chain links TRBV4-1 with TRBJ2-1, with TRBD2 identical over 8 bases. CDR1 and CDR2 from the germline V gene are MGHRA and YSYEKL. The V segment lost 3 bases and the J segment 9 bases; nucleotides outside the gene matches: 7. CDR3 length: 14 amino acids. In DNA form, the CDR3 reads TGCGCCAGCAGCCAGGCGACGGGGGGGGTTGAGCAGTTCTTC. Its protein is CASSQATGGVEQFF.